The clone carrying this T cell receptor beta chain was detected only a few times. As for time point: newly diagnosed GD, antithyroid drugs for less than 3 months. The TCR library used RNA extracted from PBMCs. Germline V gene data show CDR1 as MNHEY and CDR2 as SVGEGT. V shed 6 bases and J 4 bases; nucleotides not matched to a gene: 12. This CDR3 has 16 amino acids. The source of the sample is a study of regulatory T cells in long-lasting Graves disease. Researchers made TCR beta libraries by using iRepertoire HTBI primers and running Arm-PCR on CDR3 regions. TCRdb itself ran the multiplex PCR reads through MiXCR, one entry per CDR3 protein. The data show about 540,000 distinct CDR3 sequences, with 13% seen just once and roughly a tenth held by the top ten. Another study also made use of these data, one on T cells in Graves' hyperthyroidism and ophthalmopathy.

This TCR came from a man aged 25 to 45 with Graves disease. Sequences were derived from peripheral blood mononuclear cells (PBMCs), sampled at new diagnosis, from a patient treated with antithyroid drugs. The chain recombines TRBV6-2 or TRBV6-3 with TRBJ2-7; 10 nucleotides agree with TRBD2. CDR3 residues: CASSRAGLAAPYEQYF. As DNA, the CDR3 is TGTGCCAGCAGCCGTGCAGGACTAGCGGCCCCTTACGAGCAGTACTTC.